This TCR beta chain was retrieved from a study of regulatory T cells in long-lasting Graves disease. Study in general: New Graves' disease cases had less than 3 months of antithyroid drugs.

This clonotype was seen repeatedly, ten times or more. Time point here: newly diagnosed GD, antithyroid drugs for less than 3 months. PBMC RNA was the source of the TCR library. CDR3 size: 15 residues. V was pared by 1 base and J by 8 bases, with 13 bases between. Germline values: CDR1 SGDLS, CDR2 YYNGEE. iRepertoire HTBI primers and Arm-PCR of CDR3 regions built TCR beta libraries. From the multiplex PCR reads, TCRdb called clonotypes with MiXCR, one entry per CDR3 protein. The data hold roughly 420,000 distinct CDR3 sequences, with around 17% observed a single time. The same data also contributed to another study, on T cells in Graves' hyperthyroidism and ophthalmopathy. This second study says: In the first-round RT-PCR of the TCR CDR3, the HTBI primer set was used.

The chain couples TRBV9 to TRBJ1-6, with D possibly being TRBD1 (5 bases). Sequencing was performed on peripheral blood mononuclear cells (PBMCs), taken at new diagnosis, from a patient treated with antithyroid drugs. The origin of this receptor is a woman aged 18-29 years with Graves disease. CDR3 nucleotide sequence: TGTGCCAGCAGCGTAAGTCAGGGTGGTCATTCACCCCTCCACTTT. It specifies CASSVSQGGHSPLHF.